Listed here are 26 T cell receptor beta chains from one sample, sequenced in a study of OX40 agonist ivuxolimab in advanced cancers. Using immunoSEQ multiplex PCR, the repertoire was profiled, and TCRdb retains in-frame clones only, with some absent. The repertoire holds 70,000 to 75,000 clones, with around 84% as singletons. This specimen was CD4+ or CD8+ T cells sorted from blood, taken in a trial of the OX40 agonist ivuxolimab. The receptors come from an adult with an advanced solid tumor such as melanoma, head and neck, liver or kidney cancer.

This chain joins TRBV19 and TRBJ1-4; D not certain. The CDR3 length is 14 residues. With 0 bases removed from V and 0 bases from J, the gap between germline ends came to 2 bases. Germline-derived CDR1 and CDR2 are LNHDA and SQIVND (reference sequence). The CDR3: CASSIEATNEKLFF. The CDR3 coding sequence is TGTGCCAGTAGTATAGAAGCAACTAATGAAAAACTGTTTTTT.

This clone was observed once. The chain is built from TRBV27 and TRBJ1-2; 9 nucleotides align to TRBD1. Unmatched junction bases numbered 10, after V lost 6 bases and J lost 5 bases. The germline V gene encodes CDR1 MNHEY and CDR2 SMNVEV (reference sequence). The length of the CDR3 is 15 residues. The CDR3 region is CASRTTGGLGYGYTF. CDR3 in DNA: TGTGCCAGCAGGACGACAGGGGGGCTGGGATATGGCTACACCTTC.

The chain uses TRBV7-3 and TRBJ2-6; no clear D gene. The germline gives CDR1 SGHTA, CDR2 FQGTGA. Trimming pared 3 bases from V and 1 base from J, leaving 4 bases between. The CDR3 is 14 amino acids. This chain's CDR3 is CASSLSSGANVLTF. The CDR3 DNA sequence: TGTGCCAGCAGCTTGTCTTCTGGGGCCAACGTCCTGACTTTC.

A word on this clone: The same CDR3 is also encoded by other DNA sequences in this sample. The chain carries TRBV7-2 and TRBJ1-2, with TRBD1 matching 10 bases. Germline-derived CDR1 and CDR2 are SGHTA and FQGNSA. V lost 4 bases to trimming and J lost 7 bases; unmatched junction nucleotides: 3. The CDR3 runs to 13 residues. The CDR3 nucleotides are TGTGCCAGCAGCTCTGGACAGGGGGGTGGCTACACCTTC. Translating it yields CASSSGQGGGYTF.

The chain employs TRBV7-3 and TRBJ1-6; D is possibly TRBD1 (5 bases). Germline V CDR1 and CDR2: SGHTA, FQGTGA. The V gene lost 5 bases and the J gene lost 7 bases, with 18 bases spanning the gap. The CDR3 spans 16 residues. CDR3 sequence: CASSKRGPGRNSPLHF. The CDR3 DNA follows: TGTGCCAGCAGCAAAAGGGGCCCAGGGCGGAATTCACCCCTCCACTTT.

This clone has only one observation. The chain is built from TRBV23-1 and TRBJ1-6; 10 nucleotides agree with TRBD1. TRBV23-1 is annotated as an ORF whose role is uncertain. This CDR3 is 15 amino acids long. J gave up 14 bases and V 7 bases, and 14 bases lay outside the gene matches. In DNA form, the CDR3 reads TGCGCCAGCACGACACCGGGACAGGGGATCGTGGCCCTCCACTTT. Translation gives CASTTPGQGIVALHF.

This clone was detected only once. The chain has TRBV25-1 and TRBJ2-3; D possibly matches TRBD1 or TRBD2 (5 bases each). V was pared by 6 bases and J by 1 base, with 14 bases between. This CDR3 is 15 amino acids long. From germline, CDR1 is MGHDK and CDR2 SYGVNS. In DNA, the CDR3 is TGTGCCAGCAGCCCGAGGGGAGCGGGCACAGATACGCAGTATTTT. It yields the protein CASSPRGAGTDTQYF.

This clone was picked up one time. The rearrangement joins TRBV19 to TRBJ1-5, with TRBD1 identical over 11 bases. CDR1 and CDR2 (germline): LNHDA, SQIVND (reference sequence). Trimming took 9 bases from V and 6 from J; bases not matched to a gene: 4. CDR3 size: 13 residues. CDR3 protein: CASGQGAAQPQHF. The CDR3 DNA sequence: TGTGCCAGCGGACAGGGGGCAGCTCAGCCCCAGCATTTT.

The chain has TRBV4-3 and TRBJ1-3; D unclear. The CDR3 consists of 16 residues. V gave up 3 bases and J gave up 0 bases, with 12 bases separating them. Germline V gene sequence: CDR1 LGHNA, CDR2 YSLEER. CDR3 coding DNA: TGCGCCAGCAGCCATGTACAGCCTTTCTCTGGAAACACCATATATTTT. This gives the protein CASSHVQPFSGNTIYF.

In this sample, this clone turned up many times. At the DNA level, this CDR3 is encoded by other sequences in the same sample as well. This chain links TRBV7-9 with TRBJ1-2; D is undetermined. This CDR3 is built from 15 residues. V was cut by 1 base and J by 2 bases, with 11 bases left in between. Per the germline V gene, CDR1 is SEHNR and CDR2 is FQNEAQ (reference sequence). CDR3 sequence reads: CASSLGVAGNYGYTF. The CDR3 nucleotides read TGTGCCAGCAGCTTAGGAGTAGCGGGGAACTATGGCTACACCTTC.

The gene calls are TRBV12-5 and TRBJ2-1; no clear D gene. The CDR3 has 14 amino acids. Trimming shortened V by 7 bases and J by 1 base, and 11 bases separated the two germline ends. Germline V CDR1 and CDR2: LGHNT, FRNRAP. The CDR3 DNA reads as TGTGCTAGTGAATGGGGAATTTCCTACAATGAGCAGTTCTTC. Amino acid sequence: CASEWGISYNEQFF.

In nucleotides, the CDR3 is TGTGCCAGCAGCTTAGATCCCACAGGGGGACCCGGCTACACCTTC. It yields the protein CASSLDPTGGPGYTF. The genes are TRBV7-9 and TRBJ1-2, with 8 nucleotides matching TRBD1. J lost 8 bases, V lost 1 base, and 9 bases had no gene match. The CDR3 covers 15 residues. The germline V gene encodes CDR1 SEHNR and CDR2 FQNEAQ (reference sequence).

In DNA form, the CDR3 reads TGTGCCAGCAGCTTAGGCGTCTCAGGGGCTCTAACAGATACGCAGTATTTT. This codes for CASSLGVSGALTDTQYF. This chain joins TRBV7-9 and TRBJ2-3; D might be TRBD1 (6 bases). CDR3 length equals 17 residues. Trimming pared 1 base from V and 3 bases from J, leaving 17 bases between. The germline V gene encodes CDR1 SEHNR and CDR2 FQNEAQ (reference sequence).

This chain uses TRBV29-1 with TRBJ2-5; D may be TRBD2 (6 bases). This CDR3 region has 13 residues. Deletions cut 4 bases from V and 4 bases from J, with 13 bases between. CDR1 is SQVTM, CDR2 ANQGSEA, per germline. The CDR3 reads CSVVRGARETQYF. The CDR3 region has the DNA TGCAGCGTTGTCCGCGGGGCTAGAGAGACCCAGTACTTC.

This clone was counted a few times. The chain joins TRBV19 to TRBJ1-2; 7 bases line up with TRBD1. Per germline, CDR1 LNHDA and CDR2 SQIVND (reference sequence). Trimming at V came to 8 bases and at J to 5 bases, leaving 8 bases not matched to a gene. The CDR3 contains 13 residues. This CDR3 is CASADRLGYGYTF. The DNA for the CDR3 is TGTGCCAGTGCGGACAGGTTGGGGTATGGCTACACCTTC.

V usage is TRBV7-3 and J usage is TRBJ2-2, with D perhaps TRBD2 (6 bases). V shed 2 bases and J shed 7 bases, with 8 bases lying between them. This CDR3 comprises 13 residues. Germline CDR1 reads SGHTA; CDR2 reads FQGTGA. This chain's CDR3 is CASSLGGRGELFF. The CDR3 DNA sequence: TGTGCCAGCAGCTTAGGAGGGCGCGGGGAGCTGTTTTTT.

This sequence joins TRBV7-8 and TRBJ1-4, with D perhaps TRBD1 (5 bases). The CDR3 runs to 15 residues. V lost 7 bases and J lost 7, with 19 bases in between. CDR1 is SGHVS and CDR2 is FQNEAQ in the germline V gene. CDR3 in DNA: TGTGCCAGCACGGACAAAGAGGGGCGCGGTGAAAAACTGTTTTTT. Residues: CASTDKEGRGEKLFF.

V gene TRBV10-2 combines with J gene TRBJ2-7; D could derive from TRBD1 or TRBD2 (5 bases each). Trimming pared 7 bases from V and 6 bases from J, leaving 13 bases between. This CDR3 region has 12 residues. Per germline, CDR1 WSHSY and CDR2 SAAADI. The CDR3 is CASKGPEGEQYF. For the CDR3, the DNA is TGCGCCAGCAAGGGACCTGAGGGCGAGCAGTACTTC.

This chain uses TRBV28 with TRBJ1-2, with D unresolved. Germline-derived CDR1 and CDR2 are MDHEN and SYDVKM. With 2 bases removed from V and 6 bases from J, the gap between germline ends came to 16 bases. The CDR3 runs to 15 residues. CDR3 bases: TGTGCCAGCAGTTTAAATCCATTGGGAAGCGATGGCTACACCTTC. Its translation: CASSLNPLGSDGYTF.

This chain links TRBV29-1 with TRBJ2-3; weak D call: TRBD1 (5 bases). Germline CDR1 is SQVTM and CDR2 is ANQGSEA. V lost 4 bases and J 2 bases, leaving 10 bases between the germline ends. This CDR3 is 13 amino acids long. The chain's CDR3 is CSVAPGLTDTQYF. In nucleotides, the CDR3 is TGCAGCGTTGCCCCAGGGCTCACAGATACGCAGTATTTT.

The chain has TRBV11-2 and TRBJ2-1; no reliable D call. Germline values: CDR1 SGHAT, CDR2 FQNNGV. V lost 5 bases to trimming and J lost 0 bases, with 17 bases between them. There are 17 residues in the CDR3. The DNA for the CDR3 is TGTGCCAGCAGCCAGGCGGTTCAGGCCTTCTCCTACAATGAGCAGTTCTTC. Protein product: CASSQAVQAFSYNEQFF.

This chain links TRBV4-2 with TRBJ1-4; D is perhaps TRBD1 (5 bases). Germline V gene data show CDR1 as LGHNA and CDR2 as YNFKEQ. The CDR3 is 14 residues long. V gave up 4 bases and J gave up 5 bases, with 11 bases separating them. CDR3 coding DNA: TGTGCCAGCAGCCTTTTTGGGGGAAATGAAAAACTGTTTTTT. As protein: CASSLFGGNEKLFF.

This CDR3 reads CASSRDAATNEKLFF. The CDR3 DNA sequence: TGCGCCAGCAGCCGTGACGCGGCAACTAATGAAAAACTGTTTTTT. The V gene is TRBV4-3, the J gene TRBJ1-4; no definite D call. With 4 bases removed from V and 0 bases from J, the gap between germline ends came to 9 bases. The CDR3 length is 15 residues. The V gene's germline CDR1 is LGHNA and CDR2 YSLEER.

The V gene is TRBV7-2, the J gene TRBJ2-1; no firm D call. The ends were cut back, 2 bases at V and 7 bases at J, with 12 bases in the middle. There are 14 residues in the CDR3. Germline CDR1 reads SGHTA; CDR2 reads FQGNSA. The CDR3 coding sequence is TGTGCCAGCAGCTTACCAACCGGAAAGAATGAGCAGTTCTTC. It encodes CASSLPTGKNEQFF.

The chain links TRBV6-5 to TRBJ2-1, with TRBD2 matching 12 bases. Germline V lookup: CDR1 MNHEY, CDR2 SVGAGI. The CDR3 extends over 16 amino acids. Trimming cost V 4 bases and J 6 bases; bases outside gene matches: 7. CDR3 coding DNA: TGTGCCAGCAGTTCCGGACTAGCGGGGATTTTCAATGAGCAGTTCTTC. Its translation: CASSSGLAGIFNEQFF.

The chain is built from TRBV6-4 and TRBJ2-1; TRBD2 might be the D (5 bases). The CDR3 has 15 amino acids. The germline CDR1 and CDR2 sequences are MRHNA and SNTAGT. V lost 3 bases and J lost 0, with 9 bases in between. The CDR3 DNA follows: TGTGCCAGCAGTGAGTCAAGCGGCTCCTACAATGAGCAGTTCTTC. Its translation is CASSESSGSYNEQFF.